One sample yielded the 21 T cell receptor beta chains listed below, sequenced in a study of shared clonotypes between healthy human individuals. Data came from immunoSEQ multiplex PCR; TCRdb stores just in-frame clones and leaves some out. The sample carries 2 million or so clones, roughly 94% recorded once. Positive CCR7 selection of CD45RO-negative cells yielded the naive CD8 cells, and terminally differentiated effector memory CD45RA+ cells were excluded. The sequenced material came from naive CD8+ T cells sorted from blood. The origin of the receptors is a man in his late teens or twenties in good health.

The genes are TRBV5-6 and TRBJ1-2; the D gene is possibly TRBD1 (5 bases). Germline loops: CDR1 SGHDT, CDR2 YYEEEE. V gave up 2 bases and J gave up 0 bases, with 14 bases separating them. The CDR3 contains 16 residues. This CDR3 reads CASSFGEGWTNYGYTF. Here the CDR3 DNA reads TGTGCCAGCAGCTTCGGGGAGGGGTGGACTAACTATGGCTACACCTTC. The whole variable domain, remainder taken from reference TRBV5-6 and TRBJ1-2, is DAGVTQSPTHLIKTRGQQVTLRCSPKSGHDTVSWYQQALGQGPQFIFQYYEEEERQRGNFPDRFSGHQFPNYSSELNVNALLLGDSALYLCASSFGEGWTNYGYTFGSGTRLTVV.

V and J are TRBV19 and TRBJ2-3; 9 bases align to TRBD2. V shed 5 bases, J shed 2 bases, and the junction held 5 bases outside the gene matches. This CDR3 has 15 amino acids. CDR1 is LNHDA, CDR2 SQIVND, per germline (reference sequence). The CDR3 spells CASSWLAGNTDTQYF. CDR3 coding DNA: TGTGCCAGTAGTTGGCTAGCGGGGAACACAGATACGCAGTATTTT.

V is TRBV27 and J is TRBJ1-5, with D possibly TRBD1 on 5 matching bases. V lost 5 bases, J lost 2 bases, and 16 bases lay in between. The CDR3 contains 16 residues. From germline, CDR1 is MNHEY and CDR2 SMNVEV (reference sequence). CDR3 nucleotides: TGTGCCAGCAGTCCCCTAGGGGTTGATGGCAATCAGCCCCAGCATTTT. Translated, it gives CASSPLGVDGNQPQHF.

V usage is TRBV5-1 and J usage is TRBJ1-1; 9 bases line up with TRBD1. Germline V CDR1 and CDR2: SGHRS, YFSETQ. V shed 4 bases and J 11 bases; nucleotides not matched to a gene: 6. The CDR3 sequence is 12 residues long. CDR3 sequence reads: CASSPQGAWAFF. Written as DNA, the CDR3 is TGCGCCAGCAGCCCACAGGGGGCTTGGGCTTTCTTT.

The rearrangement links TRBV18 to TRBJ2-6; 8 bases are a match to TRBD1. Looked up from germline, CDR1 is KGHSH and CDR2 is LQKENI. This CDR3 spans 18 amino acids. Losses at the gene ends were 3 bases for V and 0 bases for J; bases not matched to a gene: 7. CDR3 sequence: CASSPGQGLRSGANVLTF. DNA of the CDR3: TGTGCCAGCTCACCCGGACAGGGTTTGCGCTCTGGGGCCAACGTCCTGACTTTC.

The chain couples TRBV30 to TRBJ2-7; 10 nucleotides match TRBD2. The CDR3 has 14 residues. CDR1 is GTSNPN and CDR2 is SVGIG in the germline V gene (reference sequence). V was clipped by 2 bases and J by 3 bases; unmatched bases: 4. In DNA form, the CDR3 reads TGTGCCTGGAGTTGGGCTAGCGGGAGCTACGAGCAGTACTTC. Protein: CAWSWASGSYEQYF.

The V call is TRBV27, the J call TRBJ1-6; TRBD1 is a possible D gene (5 bases). Trimming pared 3 bases from V and 9 bases from J, leaving 12 bases between. Germline CDR1 is MNHEY and CDR2 is SMNVEV (reference sequence). The CDR3 is 14 amino acids. The CDR3 is CASSFGTVGSPLHF. The CDR3, as DNA: TGTGCCAGCAGTTTTGGGACCGTGGGTTCACCCCTCCACTTT.

In DNA form, the CDR3 reads TGCGCCAGCACCGAGTCTAGCGGGAGTCTGGAGACCCAGTACTTC. The encoded protein is CASTESSGSLETQYF. This chain connects TRBV4-3 to TRBJ2-5, with 10 nucleotides matching TRBD2. The CDR3 runs to 15 residues. Germline V lookup: CDR1 LGHNA, CDR2 YSLEER. With V trimmed by 7 bases and J by 5 bases, 10 bases remained unmatched.

Of note for this clone: Within the sample, other DNA sequences also encode this same CDR3. The V gene is TRBV7-2, the J gene TRBJ2-7; 9 bases align to TRBD1. The germline V gene encodes CDR1 SGHTA and CDR2 FQGNSA. V was clipped by 4 bases and J by 2 bases; unmatched bases: 6. The CDR3 contains 15 residues. The CDR3 region is CASSSPGQGTYEQYF. The CDR3 DNA sequence: TGTGCCAGCAGCTCTCCGGGACAGGGAACCTACGAGCAGTACTTC.

Worth noting for this clone: Other nucleotide sequences in the sample specify the same CDR3. The V and J genes are TRBV7-9 and TRBJ1-5; D unclear. Germline values: CDR1 SEHNR, CDR2 FQNEAQ (reference sequence). The CDR3 spans 15 residues. V gave up 1 base and J gave up 2 bases, with 9 bases separating them. The CDR3 sequence is CASSLGGLGNQPQHF. In DNA form, the CDR3 reads TGTGCCAGCAGCTTAGGAGGTTTGGGCAATCAGCCCCAGCATTTT.

The J gene is TRBJ2-3, the V gene TRBV4-1; D might be TRBD2 (7 bases). This CDR3 is 18 amino acids long. From germline, CDR1 is MGHRA and CDR2 YSYEKL. Trimming took 5 bases from V and 1 from J, leaving 22 bases between them. CDR3 DNA: TGCGCCAGCAGCTCCTTTGAGGGGGGGCCGCTTGGCACAGATACGCAGTATTTT. Protein sequence: CASSSFEGGPLGTDTQYF.

This chain uses TRBV4-3 with TRBJ2-1; 9 bases match TRBD1. The CDR3 extends over 16 amino acids. Germline V gives CDR1 LGHNA, CDR2 YSLEER. V gave up 0 bases and J gave up 7 bases; unmatched junction bases: 7. CDR3 loop: CASSQDLGTGYNEQFF. Written as DNA, the CDR3 is TGCGCCAGCAGCCAAGATCTCGGGACAGGGTATAATGAGCAGTTCTTC.

The chain couples TRBV27 to TRBJ2-7; D is tentatively TRBD1 or TRBD2 (5 bases each). Germline values: CDR1 MNHEY, CDR2 SMNVEV (reference sequence). Trimming shortened V by 3 bases and J by 5 bases, and 17 bases separated the two germline ends. The CDR3 is made up of 15 amino acids. CDR3 sequence (DNA): TGTGCCAGCAGTTTCCTCGGGACCCTTCAGGACGAGCAGTACTTC. It is translated as CASSFLGTLQDEQYF.

The genes are TRBV7-6 and TRBJ2-1; 7 bases agree with TRBD1. Germline assignment: CDR1 SGHVS and CDR2 FNYEAQ. The CDR3 loop spans 15 amino acids. The V segment lost 1 base and the J segment 9 bases; nucleotides outside the gene matches: 9. The CDR3 reads CASSLGADPGGEQFF. The CDR3 DNA follows: TGTGCCAGCAGCTTAGGAGCTGACCCAGGGGGTGAGCAGTTCTTC.

The V gene is TRBV7-6, the J gene TRBJ2-1; TRBD2 aligns across 9 bases. Germline V gene sequence: CDR1 SGHVS, CDR2 FNYEAQ. The CDR3 has 15 residues. The ends lost 1 base at V and 6 bases at J; junction bases unmatched: 4. CDR3 DNA: TGTGCCAGCAGCTTAGGAGCGGGGGGCGGCAATGAGCAGTTCTTC. Amino acid sequence: CASSLGAGGGNEQFF.

The J gene is TRBJ1-5, the V gene TRBV27; D unclear. Looked up from germline, CDR1 is MNHEY and CDR2 is SMNVEV (reference sequence). This CDR3 region has 13 residues. V was trimmed by 5 bases and J by 6 bases, leaving 11 bases between them. DNA of the CDR3: TGTGCCAGCAGTCTAAGGGTGGGTCAGCCCCAGCATTTT. This codes for CASSLRVGQPQHF.

This rearrangement joins TRBV9 to TRBJ1-1; 8 bases map to TRBD1. The CDR3 runs 15 residues. The V segment lost 3 bases and the J segment 1 base; nucleotides outside the gene matches: 5. Looked up from germline, CDR1 is SGDLS and CDR2 is YYNGEE. The CDR3 here is CASSETGATNTEAFF. DNA for the CDR3: TGTGCCAGCAGCGAGACAGGGGCCACGAACACTGAAGCTTTCTTT.

This chain joins TRBV28 and TRBJ1-1; D unclear. The V gene lost 6 bases and the J gene lost 5 bases, with 10 bases spanning the gap. The germline V gene encodes CDR1 MDHEN and CDR2 SYDVKM. The CDR3 extends over 12 amino acids. CDR3 bases: TGTGCCAGCAGGTTAGACTCGACTGAAGCTTTCTTT. It translates to CASRLDSTEAFF.

The V gene is TRBV5-1, the J gene TRBJ1-1; D is perhaps TRBD1 (5 bases). V was pared by 0 bases and J by 0 bases, with 9 bases between. This CDR3 comprises 15 residues. Germline loops: CDR1 SGHRS, CDR2 YFSETQ. The CDR3 DNA follows: TGCGCCAGCAGCTTGGGACAGCACATGAACACTGAAGCTTTCTTT. Translated, it gives CASSLGQHMNTEAFF.

This clone was counted a single time. The chain is built from TRBV9 and TRBJ1-4, with TRBD1 identical over 10 bases. From germline, CDR1 is SGDLS and CDR2 YYNGEE. This CDR3 spans 14 amino acids. With V trimmed by 3 bases and J by 6 bases, 2 bases remained unmatched. CDR3 amino acids: CASSAGQGYEKLFF. CDR3 in DNA: TGTGCCAGCAGCGCGGGACAGGGGTATGAAAAACTGTTTTTT.

V gene TRBV9 combines with J gene TRBJ2-1, with no clear D. CDR3 size: 12 residues. Trimming removed 0 bases at V and 9 bases at J, with 7 bases between. CDR1 is SGDLS and CDR2 is YYNGEE in the germline V gene. CDR3 nucleotide sequence: TGTGCCAGCAGCGTAGACGTGGGTGAGCAGTTCTTC. Translated: CASSVDVGEQFF.